These 18 T cell receptor beta chains were all obtained from the same sample, sequenced in a study of T-cell memory formation after mild COVID-19. TCRdb redid the calling of the 5' RACE reads with MiXCR, one entry per CDR3 protein. The data show about 430,000 distinct CDR3 sequences, with approximately 24% seen just once and roughly 9.7% held by the top ten. Sequencing was performed on PBMCs or a T cell subset sorted from them (not recorded which). All receptors derive from an adult woman who had mild COVID-19 (a few samples of this study predate the infection). Cell type and time point are not known.

This clonotype was observed a few times. V is TRBV12-3 or TRBV12-4 and J is TRBJ2-5, with 9 bases that match TRBD2. CDR3 length: 16 amino acids. V lost 2 bases, J lost 1 base, and 5 bases stayed unmatched. The CDR3 region is CASSLWASGAQETQYF. DNA of the CDR3: TGTGCCAGCAGTTTATGGGCTAGCGGGGCCCAAGAGACCCAGTACTTC.

The chain uses TRBV12-3 or TRBV12-4 and TRBJ1-5; D might be TRBD1 (6 bases). The germline V and J ends were trimmed by 6 bases and 7 bases, with 10 bases remaining between them. The CDR3 has 12 amino acids. The CDR3 nucleotides read TGTGCCAGCAGCCAGGGGTTCCAGCCCCAGCATTTT. Translation gives CASSQGFQPQHF.

This clonotype came up a few times. This chain connects TRBV4-3 to TRBJ2-7; possibly TRBD1 for D (5 bases). The CDR3 consists of 15 residues. From germline, CDR1 is LGHNA and CDR2 YSLEER. V lost 2 bases to trimming and J lost 4 bases, with 15 bases between them. CDR3 in amino acids: CASSQSSSGAYEQYF. CDR3 in DNA: TGCGCCAGCAGCCAATCTTCGAGTGGGGCTTACGAGCAGTACTTC.

The chain has TRBV27 and TRBJ1-2; D remains ambiguous. Trimming stripped 5 bases from V and 3 bases from J, with 10 bases between. Germline CDR1 reads MNHEY; CDR2 reads SMNVEV (reference sequence). The CDR3 is 13 residues long. The CDR3: CASSTVKDYGYTF. Here the CDR3 DNA reads TGTGCCAGCAGTACAGTGAAAGACTATGGCTACACCTTC.

The rearrangement links TRBV2 to TRBJ1-5, with D possibly TRBD1 on 5 matching bases. The V end was cut by 6 bases, the J end by 12 bases, with 18 bases between. This CDR3 has 13 amino acids. CDR1 is SNHLY, CDR2 FYNNEI, per germline. The CDR3 here is CASRGPSGTIQHF. As DNA, the CDR3 is TGTGCCAGCAGGGGTCCATCGGGGACGATCCAGCATTTT.

This clonotype has more than one count but fewer than ten. This chain uses TRBV12-3 or TRBV12-4 with TRBJ2-2; D gene ambiguous. Trimming removed 5 bases at V and 12 bases at J, with 7 bases between. This CDR3 is built from 10 residues. CDR3 residues: CASSLEKLFF. CDR3 nucleotides: TGTGCCAGCAGTCTGGAGAAGCTGTTTTTT.

This clonotype has more than one count but fewer than ten. V and J are TRBV5-1 and TRBJ2-5; the D is unclear. The CDR3 spans 13 residues. Germline-derived CDR1 and CDR2 are SGHRS and YFSETQ. V lost 2 bases and J 1 base, leaving 6 bases between the germline ends. CDR3 nucleotides: TGCGCCAGCAGCTTCCAGGTCCAAGAGACCCAGTACTTC. This translates into CASSFQVQETQYF.

This clonotype was counted only a few times. The chain is built from TRBV6-6 and TRBJ1-5; D remains unclear. CDR1 and CDR2 from the germline V gene are MNHNY and SVGAGI (reference sequence). V was clipped by 5 bases and J by 7 bases, with 12 bases between them. The CDR3 runs 13 residues. In DNA form, the CDR3 reads TGTGCCAGCAGTAGGCTGTCCGGGCAGCCCCAGCATTTT. Its protein product is CASSRLSGQPQHF.

The chain carries TRBV21-1 and TRBJ2-2; the D call in the table, TRBD1, was not verified against the DNA. TRBV21-1 is marked as a pseudogene. This CDR3 comprises 17 residues. The DNA of the CDR3 is TGTGCCAGCAGCAAAGGAGGCGGGCGGCCGAACACCGGGGAGCTGTTTTTT. Translating it yields CASSKGGGRPNTGELFF.

This clonotype showed up just a few times. The chain is built from TRBV20-1 and TRBJ1-2; D is perhaps TRBD1 (5 bases). The CDR3 length is 13 residues. Germline V lookup: CDR1 DFQATT, CDR2 SNEGSKA (reference sequence). Trimming removed 6 bases from V and 2 bases from J, with 13 bases in between. The CDR3 DNA is TGCAGTGCCTCGACAGATTCCAACTATGGCTACACCTTC. Amino acids: CSASTDSNYGYTF.

The chain couples TRBV30 to TRBJ2-1, with a weak D call TRBD1 (6 bases). Between the trimmed V and J ends, which lost 5 bases and 4 bases, there was a span of 9 bases. The germline CDR1 and CDR2 sequences are GTSNPN and SVGIG (reference sequence). This CDR3 region has 12 residues. This chain's CDR3 is CAWSDSYNEQFF. The CDR3, as DNA: TGTGCCTGGTCGGACAGTTACAATGAGCAGTTCTTC.

The sample holds many counts of this clonotype. V usage is TRBV10-3 and J usage is TRBJ2-1; TRBD2 aligns across 10 bases. The CDR3 length is 11 residues. Trimming took 3 bases from V and 16 from J; bases not matched to a gene: 3. CDR1 ENHRY and CDR2 SYGVKD come from the germline V gene. The CDR3 is CAISDGTSVFF. The CDR3 nucleotides are TGTGCCATCAGTGATGGGACTAGCGTCTTCTTC.

This chain connects TRBV7-9 to TRBJ1-1, with D unclear. The V end lost 4 bases, the J end lost 11 bases, and 11 bases lay between the germline ends. This CDR3 is 11 amino acids long. Germline values: CDR1 SEHNR, CDR2 FQNEAQ (reference sequence). The CDR3 nucleotides read TGTGCCAGCAGCTCCCGCGAGGGCGCTTTCTTT. Its translation: CASSSREGAFF.

The chain has TRBV14 and TRBJ1-2; D not resolved. This CDR3 region has 14 residues. Germline CDR1 and CDR2: SGHDN and FVKESK. The V gene lost 1 base and the J gene lost 4 bases, with 10 bases spanning the gap. CDR3 amino acids: CASSQGPKLYGYTF. The CDR3, as DNA: TGTGCCAGCAGCCAAGGTCCGAAGCTCTATGGCTACACCTTC.

The chain combines TRBV3-1 with TRBJ1-4; no clear D gene. CDR3 length: 15 residues. V was clipped by 5 bases and J by 0 bases, with 10 bases between them. CDR1 and CDR2 from the germline V gene are LGHDT and YNNKEL (reference sequence). The CDR3 nucleotides read TGTGCCAGCAGCGCATCTCTTGCAACTAATGAAAAACTGTTTTTT. Its translation: CASSASLATNEKLFF.

The V call is TRBV5-1, the J call TRBJ2-5; maybe TRBD1 (5 bases). The CDR3 spans 13 residues. V lost 7 bases and J lost 5, with 15 bases in between. Germline-derived CDR1 and CDR2 are SGHRS and YFSETQ. In DNA, the CDR3 is TGCGCCAGCGCGACAGCCGAAATGGAGACCCAGTACTTC. Protein sequence: CASATAEMETQYF.

Only a few counts were recorded for this clonotype. V and J are TRBV12-3 or TRBV12-4 and TRBJ1-1, with D maybe TRBD1 (5 bases). V lost 1 base and J 5 bases, leaving 11 bases between the germline ends. The CDR3 has 14 amino acids. CDR3 coding DNA: TGTGCCAGCAGTTTAGGGGGGAAGGTAACTGAAGCTTTCTTT. It specifies CASSLGGKVTEAFF.

This clonotype was observed a few times. The genes are TRBV4-1 and TRBJ2-1; 10 bases align to TRBD2. V lost 3 bases, J lost 8 bases, and 7 bases stayed unmatched. The CDR3 contains 15 residues. Germline V CDR1 and CDR2: MGHRA, YSYEKL. Here the CDR3 reads CASSQTTSGLDEQFF. CDR3 nucleotide sequence: TGCGCCAGCAGCCAGACGACTAGCGGGTTGGATGAGCAGTTCTTC.